The present T cell receptor beta chain was sequenced within a study of T cell repertoires in cytomegalovirus infection. Across the whole study: Indications came from public TCR beta signatures; they pointed to CMV infection and to a matching HLA type.

Findings and limits, study-wide: Carriage of CMV together with the relevant HLA was identifiable through cumulative public TCR beta family frequency. Ex vivo, HLA-C-restricted CMV-specific TCR beta clonotypes prevailed over the rest of the response.

V trimming: 9 bases; J trimming: 5 bases; junction bases outside the gene matches: 4. Germline values: CDR1 SGHTA, CDR2 FQGNSA. CDR3 length equals 12 residues. This clonotype was found many times. Its cognate antigen is unknown. One entry per CDR3 protein results from TCRdb running MiXCR on the reads. Here the sample spans some 440,000 distinct CDR3 sequences, approximately 31% being singletons. The V and J genes are TRBV7-2 and TRBJ2-3; TRBD2 aligns across 8 bases. The source material was PBMCs. The clonotype originates from a human donor in good health (CMV status not recorded). Some clones in this sample may be carry-over from other donors' samples. CDR3 nucleotides: TGTGCCAGTGCCGGGGGGGGAGATACGCAGTATTTT. It translates to CASAGGGDTQYF.